This T cell receptor beta chain appears in the sequencing data of a study of vaccination and CD4 T cells after COVID-19. Treatment specified: 10-day PBMC culture with coronavirus spike peptide pools or control peptides (ViraFEST assay). Antigen-specific T cell expansion with peptide pools preceded TCR sequencing in the ViraFEST approach. The medium had half its volume replaced with fresh IL-2 medium on days 3 and 7. Germline assignment: CDR1 SGHTA and CDR2 FQGNSA. Germline trimming cut 5 bases from V and 2 bases from J; bases unmatched to any gene: 11. This CDR3 has 16 residues. For this clonotype: The antigen is undetermined.

Researchers used the Oncomine TCR Beta short-read assay to sequence DNA from cultured CD4+ T cells. TCRdb itself ran the PCR reads through MiXCR, one entry per CDR3 protein. The sample holds about 20,000 distinct CDR3 sequences, about three fifths seen once. The chain recombines TRBV7-2 with TRBJ2-5, with TRBD2 matching over 7 bases. The sequenced sample consisted of CD4+ T cells from blood, cultured in vitro. The TCR was taken from a human donor who had recovered from COVID-19. CDR3 bases: TGTGCCAGCAGCGGTCGACTAGCCTCAACTCAAGAGACCCAGTACTTC. It is translated as CASSGRLASTQETQYF.